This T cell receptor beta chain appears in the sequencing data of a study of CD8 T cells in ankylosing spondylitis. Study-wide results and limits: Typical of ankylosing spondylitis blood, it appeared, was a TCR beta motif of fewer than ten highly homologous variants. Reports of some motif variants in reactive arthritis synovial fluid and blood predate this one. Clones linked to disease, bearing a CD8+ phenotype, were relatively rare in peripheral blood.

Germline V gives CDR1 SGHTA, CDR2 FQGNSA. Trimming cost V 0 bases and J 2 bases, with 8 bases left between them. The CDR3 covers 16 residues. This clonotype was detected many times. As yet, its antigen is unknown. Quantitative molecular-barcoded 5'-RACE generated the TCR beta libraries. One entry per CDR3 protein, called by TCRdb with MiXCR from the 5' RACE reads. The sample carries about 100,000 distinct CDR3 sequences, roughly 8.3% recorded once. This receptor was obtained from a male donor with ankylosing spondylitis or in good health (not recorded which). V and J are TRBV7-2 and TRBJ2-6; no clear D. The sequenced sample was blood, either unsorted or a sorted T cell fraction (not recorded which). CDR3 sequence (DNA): TGTGCCAGCAGCTTAGCGGGTTTGCCTGGGGCCAACGTCCTGACTTTC. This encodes CASSLAGLPGANVLTF.